Below, one TCR beta chain is given with its context. This clonotype showed up just a few times. No antigen is known for it. There are no base qualities to consult, and no much larger clone falls within one base. The data belong to a study of identical twins listed by TCRdb under 2016. Background for the entire study: To test whether fetal clonotypes persist, the study used deep sequencing on TCR alpha and beta repertoires from monozygotic twins, unrelated adults of various ages, and cord blood. Replicate twin experiments were performed at different times using different library preparation protocols to rule out contamination.

The method behind the library was 5' RACE. Sequencer: Illumina HiSeq 2000. Template switching added a universal primer binding site, and the final cDNA carried a unique molecular identifier that allowed TCR cDNA molecules to be counted accurately. First-strand cDNA for TCR alpha and beta chains was synthesized from specific primers in the conserved constant-segment region. To control for contamination, every cDNA library carried two barcodes: a SMART-Mk sample barcode plus Illumina barcodes. TruSeq adapter sequences along with Illumina sample barcodes were introduced in two successive PCR steps. Sequencing of the TCR alpha and beta cDNA libraries was done on the Illumina HiSeq platform using custom primers. In the authors' own workflow: MiGEC was used to process raw reads and extract unique molecular identifiers, and MiXCR was used to find CDR3 positions. Recombination models were inferred per individual with the repgenHMM and IGoR tools using an EM algorithm. The tcR package in R was used for shared clonotype analysis, with sharing normalized by the product of cloneset sizes. To study raw recombination free of thymic and clonal selection effects, out-of-frame nonproductive sequences were analyzed. TCRdb applied fastp at Q25 and MiXCR to the public reads, then kept only in-frame beta chains. One record per CDR3 amino acid sequence lists the most common genes and DNA. The V and J calls were determined by TCRdb, not by the authors. This sample has under 250,000 distinct CDR3 sequences in its table, and approximately 7.9% of those were observed once. Of the sample, about 5.6% falls within the top ten clones.

Every donor was a healthy Caucasian. The twin cohort consisted of three pairs of female monozygotic twins, all aged roughly 18 to 29 years. CD4+ and CD8+ T cell populations were isolated with positive isolation kits from Invitrogen. The research as a whole found: Zero-insertion analyses could be partly confounded by invariant T cells such as MAIT and iNKT, although diverse VJ usage argued against such confounding for most clonotypes. Compared with coincidental sharing between unrelated individuals, out-of-frame TCR alpha sequences shared between twins showed an excess of sequences with low generation probability. A weaker excess of twin sharing was found in beta out-of-frame sequences because the signal-to-noise ratio was lowered by fewer shared sequences. Abundant cord blood beta clonotypes had fewer insertions, young adult naive repertoires showed a similar but weaker trend, and memory repertoires showed no such trend. In monozygotic twins, out-of-frame TCR alpha sharing was systematically underestimated by recombination models, although the models agreed with sharing between unrelated individuals. Because the same donors could not be followed over many years, conclusions were based on cross-sectional statistical analysis.

Via the germline V gene (reference sequence), CDR1 is LNHDA and CDR2 SQIVND. From the cysteine through the phenylalanine, the CDR3 covers 12 amino acids. CDR3 DNA only is kept here, 36 bases in frame from base 1. V gives up 6 bases and J gives up 10 bases, and the segment between their germline ends measures 12 bases. These data were also filed under a second study, of yellow fever vaccine responses in identical twins. As the second study states: The authors reported that the T cell response to vaccination in identical twins appeared partly convergent and partly personalized. Focusing on identical twins, the study followed the T cell clones that responded to the vaccine, and did so with precision.

Sequences were obtained from CD8+ T cells sorted from blood. This receptor chain uses TRBV19 and TRBJ2-2, with the D gene call left open. This clonotype originated in a woman under 30 in good health. The DNA reads as follows: TGTGCCAGTAGCAACCCGGAGAAGGAGCTGTTTTTT. This codes for CASSNPEKELFF.